One sample yielded the 23 T cell receptor beta chains listed below, sequenced in a study of shared clonotypes between healthy human individuals. Clones were sequenced by immunoSEQ multiplex PCR, and TCRdb holds only the in-frame ones, with some missing. Here the sample spans more than 400,000 clones, approximately 95% being singletons. The sample taken for sequencing was naive CD4+ T cells sorted from blood. Subset in this sample: CD45RA+ positively selected. The source of these receptors is a woman under 40 in good health.

J is TRBJ2-7 and V is TRBV28; the match to TRBD1 covers 8 bases. Germline lookup yields CDR1 MDHEN and CDR2 SYDVKM. V was clipped by 4 bases and J by 9 bases; unmatched bases: 17. The CDR3 is made up of 16 amino acids. The CDR3 protein is CASSSPGQEVFGVQYF. The CDR3 coding sequence is TGTGCCAGCAGTTCTCCGGGACAGGAGGTTTTTGGGGTGCAGTACTTC.

This chain links TRBV29-1 with TRBJ2-1; D assignment may be TRBD1 or TRBD2 (5 bases each). There are 15 residues in the CDR3. Germline V gene lookup returns CDR1 SQVTM and CDR2 ANQGSEA. With 3 bases removed from V and 2 bases from J, the gap between germline ends came to 14 bases. The CDR3 sequence: CSVDRGVFAYNEQFF. The CDR3 region has the DNA TGCAGCGTTGACCGAGGGGTATTCGCCTACAATGAGCAGTTCTTC.

V usage is TRBV5-1 and J usage is TRBJ2-1; 9 nucleotides agree with TRBD1. The germline gives CDR1 SGHRS, CDR2 YFSETQ. Trimming took 4 bases from V and 7 from J; bases not matched to a gene: 9. This CDR3 is 15 amino acids long. The CDR3 DNA follows: TGCGCCAGCAGCGGCCGGGACAGGGTGATTAATGAGCAGTTCTTC. This gives the protein CASSGRDRVINEQFF.

CDR3 DNA: TGTGCCATCAGTGAGCAGGACAGGGGTAGTGTCTATGGCTACACCTTC. It specifies CAISEQDRGSVYGYTF. The chain employs TRBV10-3 and TRBJ1-2; 9 bases are a match to TRBD1. Germline V gives CDR1 ENHRY, CDR2 SYGVKD. V dropped 2 bases and J dropped 4; count of bases not matched to a gene: 8. CDR3 length: 16 residues.

This chain links TRBV9 with TRBJ1-2; D call uncertain. The V gene's germline CDR1 is SGDLS and CDR2 YYNGEE. V dropped 0 bases and J dropped 2 bases, with 5 bases sitting between them. The CDR3 is 13 residues long. CDR3 DNA: TGTGCCAGCAGCGTAGGACGGAACTATGGCTACACCTTC. It codes for CASSVGRNYGYTF. The whole variable domain, filled in from reference TRBV9 and TRBJ1-2, reads DSGVTQTPKHLITATGQRVTLRCSPRSGDLSVYWYQQSLDQGLQFLIQYYNGEERAKGNILERFSAQQFPDLHSELNLSSLELGDSALYFCASSVGRNYGYTFGSGTRLTVV.

The rearrangement links TRBV2 to TRBJ1-3, with D perhaps matching TRBD1 (6 bases). V was shortened by 5 bases and J by 1 base, with 15 bases between the two germline ends. CDR3 length equals 16 residues. Germline V gene lookup returns CDR1 SNHLY and CDR2 FYNNEI. The CDR3 region is CASSHRVGLSGNTIYF. The CDR3 nucleotides read TGTGCCAGCAGTCACAGGGTAGGGTTGTCTGGAAACACCATATATTTT.

V usage is TRBV28 and J usage is TRBJ1-1, with D uncertain. This CDR3 region has 13 residues. CDR1 is MDHEN, CDR2 SYDVKM, per germline. The V end lost 3 bases, the J end lost 3 bases, and 8 bases lay between the germline ends. The CDR3 coding sequence is TGTGCCAGCAGTTTGGGCGGGGACACTGAAGCTTTCTTT. Amino acid sequence: CASSLGGDTEAFF.

The chain links TRBV7-9 to TRBJ2-2; no clear D. Germline V gene sequence: CDR1 SEHNR, CDR2 FQNEAQ (reference sequence). The CDR3 loop spans 15 amino acids. V was trimmed by 7 bases and J by 0 bases, leaving 12 bases between them. In DNA, the CDR3 is TGTGCCAGCAACCGACGGAACACGAACACCGGGGAGCTGTTTTTT. It codes for CASNRRNTNTGELFF. The entire variable domain, with the rest obtained from reference TRBV7-9 and TRBJ2-2, is as follows: DTGVSQNPRHKITKRGQNVTFRCDPISEHNRLYWYRQTLGQGPEFLTYFQNEAQLEKSRLLSDRFSAERPKGSFSTLEIQRTEQGDSAMYLCASNRRNTNTGELFFGEGSRLTVL.

The chain is built from TRBV2 and TRBJ2-7, with unresolved D. Trimming shortened V by 1 base and J by 7 bases, and 14 bases separated the two germline ends. Germline V gene lookup returns CDR1 SNHLY and CDR2 FYNNEI. The length of the CDR3 is 14 residues. CDR3 sequence reads: CASSEEAVSREQYF. The CDR3 region has the DNA TGTGCCAGCAGTGAAGAGGCGGTCTCAAGAGAGCAGTACTTC.

V usage is TRBV5-1 and J usage is TRBJ1-1, with 7 bases aligning to TRBD1. The ends lost 4 bases at V and 1 base at J; junction bases unmatched: 7. This CDR3 is 15 amino acids long. The germline gives CDR1 SGHRS, CDR2 YFSETQ. CDR3 DNA sequence: TGCGCCAGCAGCCTACCGGGACAGCAGAACACTGAAGCTTTCTTT. The encoded protein is CASSLPGQQNTEAFF.

Notes on this clone: At one end the junction does not follow the germline gene, possibly because of a read error. This chain joins TRBV6-6 and TRBJ1-2, with TRBD1 matching 8 bases. The germline V gene encodes CDR1 MNHNY and CDR2 SVGAGI (reference sequence). The CDR3 is 14 amino acids. DNA for the CDR3: TGTGCCTGCAGTCCCCCGGGACAGGAAGATGGCTACACCTTC. The encoded protein is CACSPPGQEDGYTF.

The chain couples TRBV28 to TRBJ1-2; 10 nucleotides match TRBD1. Germline-derived CDR1 and CDR2 are MDHEN and SYDVKM. The CDR3 is 14 residues long. Trimming took 6 bases from V and 5 from J; bases not matched to a gene: 6. CDR3 protein: CASSHRDRGYGYTF. DNA for the CDR3: TGTGCCAGCAGCCACCGGGACAGGGGTTATGGCTACACCTTC.

The genes are TRBV5-1 and TRBJ2-5; D perhaps matches TRBD1 (5 bases). Germline V gene sequence: CDR1 SGHRS, CDR2 YFSETQ. The CDR3 covers 15 residues. Between the trimmed V and J ends, which lost 0 bases and 3 bases, there was a span of 12 bases. The chain's CDR3 is CASSLVPGREETQYF. The DNA of the CDR3 is TGCGCCAGCAGCTTGGTCCCTGGCAGGGAAGAGACCCAGTACTTC.

The chain has TRBV28 and TRBJ1-5; 10 bases agree with TRBD1. Per germline, CDR1 MDHEN and CDR2 SYDVKM. This CDR3 is built from 15 residues. V was clipped by 6 bases and J by 4 bases; unmatched bases: 6. The CDR3 sequence is CASSLDRGFNQPQHF. The DNA of the CDR3 is TGTGCCAGCAGCTTGGACAGGGGGTTTAATCAGCCCCAGCATTTT.

V gene TRBV5-1 combines with J gene TRBJ1-1; no definite D call. CDR1 SGHRS and CDR2 YFSETQ come from the germline V gene. Trimming left V 5 bases short and J 0 bases short, with 8 bases between. The CDR3 length is 13 residues. The CDR3 DNA sequence: TGCGCCAGCAGTGTGCAGGTGAACACTGAAGCTTTCTTT. Amino acid sequence: CASSVQVNTEAFF.

The chain links TRBV6-1 to TRBJ2-2, with D perhaps being TRBD1 or TRBD2 (5 bases each). V lost 2 bases, J lost 4 bases, and 14 bases lay in between. Germline CDR1 MNHNS, CDR2 SASEGT. This CDR3 spans 16 amino acids. The chain's CDR3 is CASSEQGSSGTGELFF. The CDR3 bases are TGTGCCAGCAGTGAACAGGGATCGAGCGGCACCGGGGAGCTGTTTTTT.

This chain connects TRBV19 to TRBJ2-7; 8 bases match TRBD1. Germline-derived CDR1 and CDR2 are LNHDA and SQIVND (reference sequence). The CDR3 sequence is 17 residues long. The V gene end was trimmed by 3 bases and the J gene end by 5 bases; junction bases not matched to a gene: 15. The CDR3 here is CASSIRGQVQGADEQYF. The CDR3 nucleotides are TGTGCCAGTAGTATTCGGGGTCAGGTTCAGGGGGCCGACGAGCAGTACTTC.

This chain uses TRBV28 with TRBJ2-2, with a tentative D call TRBD2 (6 bases). Germline V lookup: CDR1 MDHEN, CDR2 SYDVKM. Trimming cost V 5 bases and J 5 bases, with 9 bases left between them. The CDR3 has 13 amino acids. CDR3 protein: CASSAGTTGELFF. CDR3 sequence (DNA): TGTGCCAGCAGTGCCGGGACTACCGGGGAGCTGTTTTTT.

CDR3 in DNA: TGTGCCAGCAGTGAAGCCACACCCTCTGGGGCCAACGTCCTGACTTTC. Protein sequence: CASSEATPSGANVLTF. The chain is built from TRBV6-1 and TRBJ2-6; D gene unclear. The CDR3 totals 16 residues. CDR1 and CDR2 from the germline V gene are MNHNS and SASEGT. V gave up 0 bases and J gave up 0 bases, with 6 bases separating them.

The rearrangement uses TRBV14 and TRBJ2-1, with D possibly being TRBD1 (6 bases). Germline loops: CDR1 SGHDN, CDR2 FVKESK. The CDR3 sequence is 13 residues long. V lost 2 bases and J 8 bases, leaving 10 bases between the germline ends. The CDR3 DNA sequence: TGTGCCAGCAGCCAACAGAACAGGGATGAGCAGTTCTTC. As protein: CASSQQNRDEQFF.

The chain joins TRBV7-9 to TRBJ2-6; D gene uncertain. V was cut by 0 bases and J by 4 bases, with 7 bases left in between. Germline CDR1 is SEHNR and CDR2 is FQNEAQ (reference sequence). This CDR3 has 15 amino acids. The CDR3 DNA follows: TGTGCCAGCAGCTTAGCGGTTGGAGGGGCCAACGTCCTGACTTTC. This sequence encodes CASSLAVGGANVLTF.

The V and J genes are TRBV9 and TRBJ1-2, with unresolved D. V was shortened by 0 bases and J by 4 bases, with 4 bases between the two germline ends. CDR3 length: 12 amino acids. Germline-derived CDR1 and CDR2 are SGDLS and YYNGEE. The CDR3 loop reads CASSVAGYGYTF. The CDR3 DNA reads TGTGCCAGCAGCGTAGCTGGCTATGGCTACACCTTC.

V is TRBV5-1 and J is TRBJ2-1; the match to TRBD1 covers 7 bases. Trimming cost V 4 bases and J 1 base; bases outside gene matches: 8. Germline V gene sequence: CDR1 SGHRS, CDR2 YFSETQ. The CDR3 extends over 16 amino acids. CDR3 protein: CASSRNRGESYNEQFF. CDR3 coding DNA: TGCGCCAGCAGCCGGAACAGGGGAGAGTCCTACAATGAGCAGTTCTTC.